This T cell receptor (beta chain) is from a study of T-cell reconstitution after alpha-beta-depleted transplantation in children. The CDR3 has 15 residues. CDR1 is DFQATT, CDR2 SNEGSKA, per germline (reference sequence). The V and J ends lost 1 base and 0 bases, in that order; junction bases with no gene match: 1. Unique molecular identifiers tagged the TCRbeta library. TCRdb re-analysed the PCR reads in MiXCR, keeping a single row per CDR3 protein. The sample comprises about 500,000 distinct CDR3 sequences, over 25% of which are singletons, and approximately 2.3% rests with the top ten. This material consisted of PBMCs from the stem cell graft donor, taken from the stem cell graft. The receptor was derived from a human donor who donated a stem cell graft to a child with aplastic anemia. The gene calls are TRBV20-1 and TRBJ1-1, with 11 bases lining up with TRBD1. CDR3 nucleotides: TGCAGTGCTAGAGGGGGACAGGGGGTGAACACTGAAGCTTTCTTT. This sequence encodes CSARGGQGVNTEAFF.